The 27 T cell receptor beta chains in this list originate from one sample, sequenced in a study of T cell responses to AZD1222 COVID-19 vaccine. Sequencing was performed with immunoSEQ multiplex PCR; in TCRdb, only in-frame clones are kept and a portion is missing. The data contain about 130,000 clones, about 85% of them seen just once; the ten biggest clones take up 4.4%. Material: peripheral blood, obtained on day 0 of AZD1222 vaccination. Receptors originate from an adult in good health.

The chain joins TRBV9 to TRBJ2-7; 10 nucleotides agree with TRBD2. There are 14 residues in the CDR3. V shed 3 bases and J 7 bases; nucleotides not matched to a gene: 7. Looked up from germline, CDR1 is SGDLS and CDR2 is YYNGEE. CDR3 nucleotide sequence: TGTGCCAGCAGCGCGAGCGGGGGGGCGAGGGAGCAGTACTTC. Translating gives CASSASGGAREQYF.

V and J are TRBV18 and TRBJ1-1, with 9 bases fitting TRBD1. The CDR3 runs to 15 residues. V shed 10 bases and J 4 bases; nucleotides not matched to a gene: 13. Germline loops: CDR1 KGHSH, CDR2 LQKENI. CDR3 DNA sequence: TGTGCCACCAAGCCGGGACAGGGTGTGAGCACTGAAGCTTTCTTT. It yields the protein CATKPGQGVSTEAFF. Based on the CDR3 plus reference TRBV18 and TRBJ1-1, the full variable domain is NAGVMQNPRHLVRRRGQEARLRCSPMKGHSHVYWYRQLPEEGLKFMVYLQKENIIDESGMPKERFSAEFPKEGPSILRIQQVVRGDSAAYFCATKPGQGVSTEAFFGQGTRLTVV.

This chain joins TRBV6-2 or TRBV6-3 and TRBJ1-4; tentative D call: TRBD1 (5 bases). Trimming stripped 4 bases from V and 8 bases from J, with 14 bases between. CDR1 and CDR2 from the germline V gene are MNHEY and SVGEGT. This CDR3 has 14 residues. In nucleotides, the CDR3 is TGTGCCAGCAGTTCCGCCAGGGAGGAGGAAAAACTGTTTTTT. Translation gives CASSSAREEEKLFF.

This chain uses TRBV11-2 with TRBJ2-7, with D tentatively TRBD1 (5 bases). There are 16 residues in the CDR3. The germline CDR1 and CDR2 sequences are SGHAT and FQNNGV. Trimming shortened V by 0 bases and J by 1 base, and 13 bases separated the two germline ends. The CDR3 region has the DNA TGTGCCAGCAGCTTAGAATGGGGCAGTCTGTCCTACGAGCAGTACTTC. Amino acids: CASSLEWGSLSYEQYF.

This sequence joins TRBV2 and TRBJ2-3, with 9 bases identical to TRBD2. Germline V gives CDR1 SNHLY, CDR2 FYNNEI. This CDR3 contains 14 residues. Trimming removed 9 bases from V and 3 bases from J; junction bases left unmatched: 7. This CDR3 reads CASRTSVKTDTQYF. The CDR3 DNA sequence: TGTGCCAGTCGGACTAGCGTGAAGACAGATACGCAGTATTTT.

CDR3 nucleotides: TGCAGTGCTAGGATAGTTGAGCAGTACTTC. It specifies CSARIVEQYF. The chain employs TRBV20-1 and TRBJ2-7; D gene unclear. CDR3 length equals 10 residues. Germline V gene data show CDR1 as DFQATT and CDR2 as SNEGSKA (reference sequence). The V and J ends lost 3 bases and 7 bases respectively, with 7 bases between them.

The V and J genes are TRBV5-4 and TRBJ2-5, with TRBD2 matching over 9 bases. Per the germline V gene, CDR1 is SGHNT and CDR2 is YYREEE (reference sequence). The CDR3 totals 14 residues. Trimming removed 4 bases from V and 3 bases from J; junction bases left unmatched: 4. The CDR3 nucleotides read TGTGCCAGCAGCGCCGGACTAGCGAAAGAGACCCAGTACTTC. Protein product: CASSAGLAKETQYF.

There are a few counts of this clone. The chain is built from TRBV18 and TRBJ2-3, with D perhaps TRBD2 (6 bases). The V and J ends lost 8 bases and 2 bases respectively, with 17 bases between them. The CDR3 is 15 amino acids. CDR1 and CDR2 from the germline V gene are KGHSH and LQKENI. DNA for the CDR3: TGTGCCAGCGCTCGCGGGGTAGTGACCACAGATACGCAGTATTTT. It is translated as CASARGVVTTDTQYF.

The chain joins TRBV19 to TRBJ2-1, with 7 bases identical to TRBD2. Germline CDR1 is LNHDA and CDR2 is SQIVND (reference sequence). This CDR3 spans 15 amino acids. With V trimmed by 6 bases and J by 5 bases, 10 bases remained unmatched. CDR3 in DNA: TGTGCCAGTAGCCGGAGCGGGACGCTCGACAATGAGCAGTTCTTC. This sequence encodes CASSRSGTLDNEQFF.

The J gene is TRBJ1-1, the V gene TRBV6-5; no reliable D call. The V and J ends lost 5 bases and 2 bases respectively, with 9 bases between them. Germline V gene data show CDR1 as MNHEY and CDR2 as SVGAGI. The CDR3 runs to 13 residues. CDR3 loop: CASSQRGNTEAFF. In DNA form, the CDR3 reads TGTGCCAGCAGTCAACGCGGAAACACTGAAGCTTTCTTT.

The gene calls are TRBV6-6 and TRBJ2-3; 7 bases are a match to TRBD1. Germline loops: CDR1 MNHNY, CDR2 SVGAGI (reference sequence). Trimming cost V 5 bases and J 4 bases; bases outside gene matches: 3. There are 13 residues in the CDR3. The CDR3 DNA follows: TGTGCCAGCAGTAGACAGGGTCCAGATACGCAGTATTTT. Amino acids: CASSRQGPDTQYF.

This clone was observed a single time. The chain carries TRBV20-1 and TRBJ1-2; D is undetermined. Germline loops: CDR1 DFQATT, CDR2 SNEGSKA (reference sequence). Deletions cut 3 bases from V and 5 bases from J, with 7 bases between. The CDR3 contains 11 residues. The CDR3 here is CSASPPYGYTF. The CDR3, as DNA: TGCAGTGCTAGTCCTCCTTATGGCTACACCTTC.

This rearrangement joins TRBV28 to TRBJ1-4, with D possibly matching TRBD1 (6 bases). V was shortened by 4 bases and J by 5 bases, with 14 bases between the two germline ends. CDR1 is MDHEN, CDR2 SYDVKM, per germline. This CDR3 is built from 15 residues. The CDR3 sequence is CASSSPRGANEKLFF. In DNA form, the CDR3 reads TGTGCCAGCAGTTCCCCACGGGGGGCGAATGAAAAACTGTTTTTT.

The chain recombines TRBV3-1 (or the pseudogene TRBV3-2) with TRBJ1-2; D is unresolved. Trimming shortened V by 4 bases and J by 4 bases, and 19 bases separated the two germline ends. The CDR3 is made up of 16 amino acids. Looked up from germline, CDR1 is LGHDT and CDR2 is YNNKEL (reference sequence). In DNA form, the CDR3 reads TGTGCCAGCAGCCCCAAGGGCCAGTTAATTTTCTATGGCTACACCTTC. Its protein product is CASSPKGQLIFYGYTF.

The CDR3 loop is CASSWQISNQPQHF. DNA for the CDR3: TGTGCCAGCAGTTGGCAGATTAGCAATCAGCCCCAGCATTTT. The chain is built from TRBV28 and TRBJ1-5, with D hard to call. The germline V and J ends were trimmed by 4 bases and 0 bases, with 7 bases remaining between them. CDR1 MDHEN and CDR2 SYDVKM come from the germline V gene. The CDR3 length is 14 residues.

V gene TRBV24-1 combines with J gene TRBJ2-3; 9 nucleotides align to TRBD1. CDR3 length: 16 amino acids. V was pared by 3 bases and J by 2 bases, with 5 bases of the junction left unmatched. Germline assignment: CDR1 KGHDR and CDR2 SFDVKD. The CDR3 sequence is CATSDTGTGSTDTQYF. The DNA for the CDR3 is TGTGCCACCAGTGATACCGGGACAGGGTCCACAGATACGCAGTATTTT.

The rearrangement uses TRBV10-3 and TRBJ2-3, with a weak D call TRBD1 (5 bases). This CDR3 has 15 residues. The germline V gene has CDR1 ENHRY and CDR2 SYGVKD. Trimming pared 5 bases from V and 0 bases from J, leaving 12 bases between. The CDR3 spells CAISLTEASTDTQYF. CDR3 DNA sequence: TGTGCCATCAGTTTGACAGAGGCTAGCACAGATACGCAGTATTTT.

The DNA for the CDR3 is TGTGCCAGCAGCCCCGGACAGTCCCTTAACTATGGCTACACCTTC. Protein: CASSPGQSLNYGYTF. V usage is TRBV11-3 and J usage is TRBJ1-2, with D possibly TRBD1 on 6 matching bases. The CDR3 length is 15 residues. V gave up 5 bases and J gave up 1 base, with 14 bases separating them. The germline gives CDR1 SGHNT, CDR2 YENEEA.

This clone has a handful of counts. The chain employs TRBV3-1 (or the pseudogene TRBV3-2) and TRBJ2-1; 11 nucleotides line up with TRBD2. With 1 base clipped from V and 0 bases from J, the junction kept 5 bases outside the gene matches. Germline V gene lookup returns CDR1 LGHDT and CDR2 YNNKEL (reference sequence). CDR3 length: 18 residues. CDR3 protein: CASSQGLAGPRSYNEQFF. CDR3 sequence (DNA): TGTGCCAGCAGCCAAGGACTAGCGGGGCCCCGCTCCTACAATGAGCAGTTCTTC.

The gene calls are TRBV24-1 and TRBJ1-5, with D maybe TRBD1 (6 bases). This CDR3 contains 17 residues. The germline CDR1 and CDR2 sequences are KGHDR and SFDVKD. Trimming took 4 bases from V and 0 from J, leaving 15 bases between them. The CDR3 DNA is TGTGCCACCAGTGACCGCGAGGGGGAATATAGCAATCAGCCCCAGCATTTT. This encodes CATSDREGEYSNQPQHF.

The V and J genes are TRBV2 and TRBJ2-7, with D unclear. Germline V lookup: CDR1 SNHLY, CDR2 FYNNEI. Trimming stripped 5 bases from V and 7 bases from J, with 15 bases between. CDR3 size: 13 residues. Here the CDR3 DNA reads TGTGCCAGCAGTCCCCCGCCTCGATGGGAGCAGTACTTC. Its protein product is CASSPPPRWEQYF.

The J gene is TRBJ1-5, the V gene TRBV29-1; 9 nucleotides align to TRBD1. Per germline, CDR1 SQVTM and CDR2 ANQGSEA. The CDR3 is 13 residues long. The trim removed 4 bases at V and 5 bases at J, leaving 3 bases unmatched. Written as DNA, the CDR3 is TGCAGCGTTGCCCGGGACAGGGATCAGCCCCAGCATTTT. This codes for CSVARDRDQPQHF.

The V gene is TRBV25-1, the J gene TRBJ2-2, with D uncertain. In germline, CDR1 is MGHDK, CDR2 SYGVNS. This CDR3 region has 16 residues. V was shortened by 3 bases and J by 0 bases, with 11 bases between the two germline ends. CDR3 protein: CASSDSPSSNTGELFF. The CDR3 DNA is TGTGCCAGCAGTGATAGCCCAAGCTCGAACACCGGGGAGCTGTTTTTT.

Here the CDR3 DNA reads TGTGCCAGCAGTTTATACGGAGAGATGAACACTGAAGCTTTCTTT. Protein product: CASSLYGEMNTEAFF. The rearrangement uses TRBV27 and TRBJ1-1; D is unresolved. The V end lost 1 base, the J end lost 0 bases, and 9 bases lay between the germline ends. Per the germline V gene, CDR1 is MNHEY and CDR2 is SMNVEV (reference sequence). The CDR3 runs 15 residues.

V gene TRBV27 combines with J gene TRBJ1-1; the D is unclear. This CDR3 spans 14 amino acids. Germline values: CDR1 MNHEY, CDR2 SMNVEV (reference sequence). V gave up 1 base and J gave up 0 bases, with 6 bases separating them. The CDR3 coding sequence is TGTGCCAGCAGTTTATACAGCATGAACACTGAAGCTTTCTTT. Its translation is CASSLYSMNTEAFF.

The sample holds one count of this clone. V gene TRBV10-3 combines with J gene TRBJ1-2; TRBD1 matches at 10 bases. This CDR3 is built from 13 residues. The V segment lost 10 bases and the J segment 8 bases; nucleotides outside the gene matches: 10. The germline V gene has CDR1 ENHRY and CDR2 SYGVKD. The CDR3 here is CATAQDRGDGYTF. The CDR3 DNA reads TGTGCCACCGCGCAGGACAGGGGGGACGGCTACACCTTC.

The V gene is TRBV28, the J gene TRBJ2-1; 9 bases map to TRBD2. Looked up from germline, CDR1 is MDHEN and CDR2 is SYDVKM. The CDR3 is 21 residues long. The junction had 22 bases not matched to a gene; V was cut back by 7 bases and J by 0 bases. The CDR3 bases are TGTGCCAGCACTCCAACTGGGCTAGCGGGGACCGGATGGAGCTCCTACAATGAGCAGTTCTTC. Its protein product is CASTPTGLAGTGWSSYNEQFF.